This TCR beta chain was captured in a study of regulatory T cells in long-lasting Graves disease. Stated time point: persistent/refractory GD, antithyroid drugs over 5 years with positive TRAb. Making the TCR library involved RNA that had been extracted from PBMCs. Graves' disease was diagnosed by American Thyroid Association guidelines. Trimming left V 7 bases short and J 1 base short, with 4 bases between. This CDR3 contains 11 residues. Germline-derived CDR1 and CDR2 are MDHEN and SYDVKM. According to the study, TCR beta libraries were built with iRepertoire HTBI primers and CDR3-region Arm-PCR. TCRdb reprocessed the multiplex PCR reads with MiXCR, giving one entry per CDR3 protein. Of under 500,000 distinct CDR3 sequences in the sample, less than 25% were seen once. This clonotype was seen at least ten times.

The receptor comes from a female donor with Graves disease. The specimen was peripheral blood mononuclear cells (PBMCs), collected when the disease was refractory, from a patient treated with antithyroid drugs. The chain employs TRBV28 and TRBJ1-1, with unresolved D. The CDR3 nucleotides are TGTGCCAGCACAGGGAACACTGAAGCTTTCTTT. Its protein product is CASTGNTEAFF.